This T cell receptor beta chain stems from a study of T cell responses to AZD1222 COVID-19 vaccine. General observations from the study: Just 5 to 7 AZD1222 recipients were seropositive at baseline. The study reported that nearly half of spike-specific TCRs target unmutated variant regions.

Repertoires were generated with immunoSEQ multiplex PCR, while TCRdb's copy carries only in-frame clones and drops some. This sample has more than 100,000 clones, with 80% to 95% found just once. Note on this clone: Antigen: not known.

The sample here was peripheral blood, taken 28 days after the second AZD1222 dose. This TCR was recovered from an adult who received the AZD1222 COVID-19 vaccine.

This chain's CDR3 is CASTVMVGDYGYTF. In DNA form, the CDR3 reads TGTGCCAGCACGGTAATGGTGGGGGACTATGGCTACACCTTC. This chain links TRBV19 with TRBJ1-2, with a possible D match to TRBD1 (5 bases). The CDR3 loop spans 14 amino acids. Trimming cost V 9 bases and J 3 bases, with 17 bases left between them. Germline V CDR1 and CDR2: LNHDA, SQIVND (reference sequence).